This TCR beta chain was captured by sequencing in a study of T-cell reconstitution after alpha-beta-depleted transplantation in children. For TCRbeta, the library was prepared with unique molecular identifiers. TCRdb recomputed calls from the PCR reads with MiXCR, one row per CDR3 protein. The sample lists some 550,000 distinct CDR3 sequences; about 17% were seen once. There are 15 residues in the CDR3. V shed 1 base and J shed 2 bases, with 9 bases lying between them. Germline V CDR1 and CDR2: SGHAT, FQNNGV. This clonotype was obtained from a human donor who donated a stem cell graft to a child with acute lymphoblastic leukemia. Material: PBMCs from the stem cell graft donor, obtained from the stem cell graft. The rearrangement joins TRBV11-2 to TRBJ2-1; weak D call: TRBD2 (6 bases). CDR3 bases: TGTGCCAGCAGCTTAGCCCGGGAGCCCTACAATGAGCAGTTCTTC. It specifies CASSLAREPYNEQFF.